This entry concerns a single T cell receptor beta chain. Germline V CDR1 and CDR2: SGHRS, YFSETQ. The germline V and J ends were trimmed by 0 bases and 0 bases, with 9 bases remaining between them. The CDR3 covers 15 residues. Sequenced by immunoSEQ multiplex PCR; TCRdb stores in-frame clones only, minus some. The repertoire holds over 50,000 clones, with about 86% as singletons. The record originates from a study of lymphopenia after photon versus proton radiotherapy. The chain recombines TRBV5-1 with TRBJ1-2; no firm D call. The input for sequencing was peripheral blood, taken from a patient treated with photon-based radiotherapy. The source of this sequence is a middle-aged man with gastric cancer. The CDR3: CASSLAPGSNYGYTF. CDR3 nucleotide sequence: TGCGCCAGCAGCTTGGCTCCAGGATCTAACTATGGCTACACCTTC.